A selection of T cell receptor beta chains follows, all from one sample in a study of blood T cell repertoires in COVID-19. Profiling relied on immunoSEQ multiplex PCR, and the TCRdb table lists in-frame clones only, not all of them. The sample contains under 200,000 clones, 82% of which appear only once. Sequencing was performed on PBMCs or T cells enriched from blood (not recorded which). The source of these receptors is a man aged 55 to 69 who had recovered from COVID-19. Both conserved end residues are part of each CDR3. A D gene is named only where the DNA matches it firmly. A row's size may be missing; if present it is once, few, many or a size class.

v_gene	abundance	d_gene	j_gene	CDR3nt	CDR3aa
TRBV27	-	TRBD1	TRBJ1-2	TGTGCCAGCAGTTCCTCGGACAGGGGGCGAGTTGGCTACACCTTC	CASSSSDRGRVGYTF
TRBV12-3/TRBV12-4	-	-	TRBJ2-3	TGTGCCAGCACCCCGAGGAGCACAGATACGCAGTATTTT	CASTPRSTDTQYF
TRBV7-2	-	-	TRBJ1-2	TGTGCCAGCAGCCCCTCGACAGTAGCTAACTATGGCTACACCTTC	CASSPSTVANYGYTF
TRBV7-9	-	TRBD1	TRBJ2-2	TGTGCCAGCAGCCCCTCCCCGACAGGGCTTAGGGGCACCGGGGAGCTGTTTTTT	CASSPSPTGLRGTGELFF
TRBV7-2	-	TRBD2	TRBJ2-5	TGTGCCAGCAGCCCTATAGCGGGGGTAGAGACCCAGTACTTC	CASSPIAGVETQYF
TRBV7-2	-	-	TRBJ1-1	TGTGCCAGCAGCTTAGATCAGGCGGGGGGAACTGAAGCTTTCTTT	CASSLDQAGGTEAFF
TRBV7-3	-	TRBD2	TRBJ2-5	TGTGCCAGCAGCTTAGGTGGGACTAGCGTGGAGACCCAGTACTTC	CASSLGGTSVETQYF
TRBV5-4	few	TRBD1	TRBJ1-2	TGTGCCAGCAGCTTGCAGGGGGCAATGGATGGCTACACCTTC	CASSLQGAMDGYTF
TRBV28	-	TRBD1	TRBJ1-6	TGTGCCAGCAGTTACCTCACCGGACAGGGAGGGAATTCACCCCTCCACTTT	CASSYLTGQGGNSPLHF
TRBV3-1/TRBV3-2	-	-	TRBJ1-5	TGTGCCAGCAGCCAAGATCTAAATCAGCCCCAGCATTTT	CASSQDLNQPQHF
TRBV4-2	-	TRBD1	TRBJ2-6	TGTGCCAGCAGCCAAGATTGGTTTGACAGGGATAAGGCCAACGTCCTGACTTTC	CASSQDWFDRDKANVLTF
TRBV19	-	TRBD1	TRBJ2-3	TGTGCCAGTAGTATAAAGGGGACAGGGGGCACAGATACGCAGTATTTT	CASSIKGTGGTDTQYF
TRBV2	-	-	TRBJ1-2	TGTGCCAGCAGTGAAGCTAACGACAGGCGGTTGGGCTATGGCTACACCTTC	CASSEANDRRLGYGYTF
TRBV18	-	-	TRBJ2-7	TGTGCCAGCTCACCACTAGGCGGGGGCGCGATCCCCTACGAGCAGTACTTC	CASSPLGGGAIPYEQYF
TRBV7-2	-	-	TRBJ2-1	TGTGCCAGCAGCTTAGGAGTCGGGAGTTCTAATGAGCAGTTCTTC	CASSLGVGSSNEQFF
TRBV29-1	-	-	TRBJ1-1	TGCAGCGTTGGATCCCGGGTCATCCCTGAAGCTTTCTTT	CSVGSRVIPEAFF
TRBV27	once	-	TRBJ1-1	TGTGCCAGCAGTCCGGACAGAGTCACTGAAGCTTTCTTT	CASSPDRVTEAFF
TRBV19	-	TRBD1	TRBJ2-4	TGTGCCAGTTCGGACAGGGGGAAGGACATTCAGTACTTC	CASSDRGKDIQYF
TRBV18	-	-	TRBJ1-3	TGTGCCAGCTCACCACAAATGGTACTACGAGGAAACACCATATATTTT	CASSPQMVLRGNTIYF